This TCR beta chain was captured by sequencing in a study of T cells in Graves' hyperthyroidism and ophthalmopathy. The CDR3 loop spans 13 amino acids. Germline V lookup: CDR1 MNHGY, CDR2 SVAAGI. RNA transcripts gave rise to amplified TCR beta CDR3 regions. The study used the HTBI primer set for a first-round RT-PCR of the TCR CDR3. TCRdb re-analysed the multiplex PCR reads in MiXCR, keeping a single row per CDR3 protein. Counted here are about half a million distinct CDR3 sequences, roughly 15% occurring once; the ten biggest clones make up roughly 29%. A few counts support this clonotype. One end of the junction fails to match germline, which may point to a read error.

Sequencing was carried out using blood. The V call is TRBV6-9, the J call TRBJ1-2; TRBD1 matches 7 bases. This sequence originates from a young woman with Graves' ophthalmopathy. The CDR3 DNA sequence: TGTGCCAGCAATTATGACAGGGACTATGGCTACACCTTC. This encodes CASNYDRDYGYTF.